This T cell receptor beta chain stems from a study of cytomegalovirus exposure and HLA in healthy donors. Overall study context: From donors who were HLA-typed, an early data release held approximately 80 million unique TCRs.

In the PCR, 60 Vbeta and 13 Jbeta primers were used. Only in-frame clones appear in the TCRdb table, and some are missing; sequencing was by immunoSEQ multiplex PCR. The sample has approximately 160,000 clones, roughly 71% seen once. Details on this clone: Its antigen is not identified.

Trimming took 6 bases from V and 6 from J; bases not matched to a gene: 6. CDR3 length: 14 residues. CDR1 and CDR2 from the germline V gene are SEHNR and FQNEAQ (reference sequence). Findings of the study overall: In a later analysis, DRB1 alleles had the most associated TCRs; HLA-C alleles the fewest. An Asian-associated ancestry cluster reportedly showed fewer N-insertions than the roughly 600-donor mean in a later analysis. The study recorded 164 TCR beta chains that were cytomegalovirus-associated.

Specimen: PBMCs. The sequence was obtained from a woman aged 50 to 60 in good health and CMV-seropositive. This sequence joins TRBV7-9 and TRBJ2-2, with 8 nucleotides matching TRBD2. CDR3 in DNA: TGTGCCAGCAGTCGAGGACTAGCCGCCGGGGAGCTGTTTTTT. Amino acids: CASSRGLAAGELFF.